This TCR beta chain was observed in a study of T cells in Graves' hyperthyroidism and ophthalmopathy. This CDR3 comprises 17 residues. From germline, CDR1 is SGHRS and CDR2 YFSETQ. The V gene lost 0 bases and the J gene lost 0 bases, with 13 bases spanning the gap. The TCR beta CDR3 regions underwent amplification using RNA transcripts as the source. HTBI primers were the set used in a first-round RT-PCR of the TCR CDR3. TCRdb re-called the multiplex PCR reads through MiXCR, storing one row per CDR3 protein. The sample lists almost 600,000 distinct CDR3 sequences, approximately 15% occurring once. The clonotype originates from a woman in her twenties or thirties with Graves' hyperthyroidism that later progressed to Graves' ophthalmopathy. The genes are TRBV5-1 and TRBJ1-3; D ambiguous. The sequenced sample consisted of blood. CDR3 DNA sequence: TGCGCCAGCAGCTTGGGACGCAGCCAAGTCTCTGGAAACACCATATATTTT. Its translation is CASSLGRSQVSGNTIYF.